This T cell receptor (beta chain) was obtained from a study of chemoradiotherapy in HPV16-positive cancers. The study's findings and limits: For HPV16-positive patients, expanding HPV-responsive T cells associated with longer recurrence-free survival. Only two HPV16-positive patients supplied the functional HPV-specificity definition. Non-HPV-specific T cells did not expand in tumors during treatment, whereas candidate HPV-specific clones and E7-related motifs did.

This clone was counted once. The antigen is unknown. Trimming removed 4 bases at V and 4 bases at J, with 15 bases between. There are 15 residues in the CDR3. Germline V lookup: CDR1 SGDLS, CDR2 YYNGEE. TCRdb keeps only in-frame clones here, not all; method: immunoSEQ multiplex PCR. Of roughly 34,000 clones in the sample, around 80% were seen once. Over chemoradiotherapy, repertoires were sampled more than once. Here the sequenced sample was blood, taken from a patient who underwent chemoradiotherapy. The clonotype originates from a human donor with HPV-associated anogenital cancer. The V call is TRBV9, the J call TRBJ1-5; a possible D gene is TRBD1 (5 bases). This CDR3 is CASSPSAGWNQPQHF. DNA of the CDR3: TGTGCCAGCAGCCCCTCAGCAGGGTGGAATCAGCCCCAGCATTTT.